The clone carrying this T cell receptor delta chain turned up a few times. The record originates from a study of gamma-delta T cells after stem cell transplantation. TCRdb called clones anew from the RT-PCR reads with CATT. The sample lists 1,500 to 2,000 delta-chain clones, 45% to 60% occurring once. Sequencing was performed on gamma-delta T cells. The clonotype originates from a human donor. It is not recorded whose cells these are; they may come from a transplant donor.

The CDR3 nucleotides are TGTGCCTGTGACCTCCTAGTACGGGGGGGGTTTCAGTACACCGATAAACTCATCTTT. Translating gives CACDLLVRGGFQYTDKLIF. This chain connects TRDV2 to TRDJ1; TRDD2 or TRDD3 may be the D gene (5 bases each). Per the germline V gene, CDR1 is GEAIGNYY and CDR2 is EKD. CDR3 length equals 19 residues. V lost 3 bases to trimming and J lost 0 bases, with 25 bases between them.